This TCR beta chain was recorded in a study of response to subunit inactivated influenza vaccine. The CDR3 spans 13 residues. Germline V gene data show CDR1 as SGHRS and CDR2 as YFSETQ. V was clipped by 4 bases and J by 5 bases; unmatched bases: 5. TCRdb passed the RT-PCR reads through MiXCR, listing each CDR3 protein once. The sample yields 150,000 or so distinct CDR3 sequences, 9.5% to 12% seen once. The clonotype originates from a man between 50 and 75 years old who received an inactivated influenza vaccine. The chain carries TRBV5-1 and TRBJ2-5, with TRBD1 matching 7 bases. The sequencing used CD8+ T cells sorted from PBMCs, collected around 25 months after vaccination. The DNA of the CDR3 is TGCGCCAGCAGCCCCCTACAGGGGGAGACCCAGTACTTC. It translates to CASSPLQGETQYF.